What follows are 8 T cell receptor beta chains derived from one specimen sequenced in a study of shared clonotypes between healthy human individuals. Method: immunoSEQ multiplex PCR; TCRdb's copy keeps in-frame clones and lacks some. The profile covers approximately 440,000 clones, with approximately 80% appearing a single time and about 12% taken by the ten largest. Sequencing input: PBMCs. These receptors originate from a woman aged 40 to 55 in good health. Some clones in this sample may be carry-over from other donors' samples.

Details on this clone: A far larger clone is just one base off, so this is likely a read error. The rearrangement joins TRBV14 to TRBJ1-2, with a weak D call TRBD1 (6 bases). This CDR3 region has 12 residues. V was shortened by 4 bases and J by 3 bases, with 6 bases between the two germline ends. Germline V gene sequence: CDR1 SGHDN, CDR2 FVKESK. The CDR3 here is CASSPGDYGYTF. The CDR3 nucleotides read TGTGCCAGCAGCCCAGGGGACTATGGCTACACCTTC. The full variable domain, completed using reference TRBV14 and TRBJ1-2, is EAGVTQFPSHSVIEKGQTVTLRCDPISGHDNLYWYRRVMGKEIKFLLHFVKESKQDESGMPNNRFLAERTGGTYSTLKVQPAELEDSGVYFCASSPGDYGYTFGSGTRLTVV.

V is TRBV7-2 and J is TRBJ2-1; D is unresolved. Germline values: CDR1 SGHTA, CDR2 FQGNSA. This CDR3 is built from 14 residues. Trimming stripped 5 bases from V and 2 bases from J, with 10 bases between. CDR3 sequence reads: CASSLDSPYNEQFF. CDR3 bases: TGTGCCAGCAGCCTTGACTCCCCCTACAATGAGCAGTTCTTC.

On this clone itself: A junction boundary mismatches the germline segment, possibly from a read error. The chain couples TRBV18 to TRBJ2-6; 10 nucleotides line up with TRBD1. CDR1 is KGHSH and CDR2 is LQKENI in the germline V gene. The CDR3 is 18 amino acids. CDR3 region: CASSLDRGQLAGANALTF. In DNA form, the CDR3 reads TGTGCCAGCTCACTCGACAGGGGGCAGCTCGCTGGGGCCAACGCCCTGACTTTC.

This rearrangement joins TRBV28 to TRBJ1-2; D remains ambiguous. The CDR3 is made up of 13 amino acids. Trimming left V 5 bases short and J 7 bases short, with 14 bases between. Germline V gene lookup returns CDR1 MDHEN and CDR2 SYDVKM. CDR3 DNA: TGTGCCAGCAGTATGGGTGGGCCAGTTGGCTACACCTTC. Its protein product is CASSMGGPVGYTF.

The V and J genes are TRBV4-2 and TRBJ2-3; unclear D gene. CDR1 is LGHNA, CDR2 YNFKEQ, per germline. V shed 3 bases and J shed 2 bases, with 9 bases lying between them. The CDR3 spans 14 residues. CDR3 nucleotide sequence: TGTGCCAGCAGCCATCAAGCCAACACAGATACGCAGTATTTT. Protein: CASSHQANTDTQYF.

This chain uses TRBV11-2 with TRBJ1-4; D not resolved. CDR3 length: 13 residues. Trimming stripped 5 bases from V and 5 bases from J, with 9 bases between. The germline gives CDR1 SGHAT, CDR2 FQNNGV. The DNA of the CDR3 is TGTGCCAGCAGCCCGTCGTCGAATGAAAAACTGTTTTTT. Translation gives CASSPSSNEKLFF.

Comments on this clone: Only one base separates this from a far larger clonotype, so it likely reflects a read error. This sample also contains other DNA sequences that code for the same CDR3. The chain couples TRBV20-1 to TRBJ2-7; TRBD1 is a possible D gene (6 bases). Germline CDR1 reads DFQATT; CDR2 reads SNEGSKA (reference sequence). This CDR3 contains 11 residues. CDR3 sequence reads: CSAYGGSEQYF. DNA of the CDR3: TGCAGTGCTTATGGGGGCAGCGAGCAATACTTC.

The chain joins TRBV5-4 to TRBJ2-5; 9 nucleotides match TRBD2. The germline CDR1 and CDR2 sequences are SGHNT and YYREEE (reference sequence). Germline trimming cut 4 bases from V and 7 bases from J; bases unmatched to any gene: 14. This CDR3 contains 16 residues. This CDR3 is CASSEVAGAVFGTQYF. CDR3 DNA: TGTGCCAGCAGCGAGGTAGCGGGAGCTGTATTTGGGACCCAGTACTTC.